What follows describes a single T cell receptor beta chain. The data are from a study of blood T cell repertoires in COVID-19. At the level of the study: The study drew acute and convalescent COVID-19 samples from the United States, Italy and Spain. Sources were T cells, B-cell-depleted T cells, or PBMCs; the material itself was cDNA or gDNA.

Trimming took 4 bases from V and 15 from J; bases not matched to a gene: 9. The CDR3 sequence is 12 residues long. Germline V CDR1 and CDR2: SNHLY, FYNNEI. Methods used by the authors: Nucleated cell counts were estimated from reference gene primer amplification. The table came from immunoSEQ multiplex PCR; TCRdb's copy has only in-frame clones and leaves some out. The V and J calls and clone size were taken over from that table, and D and trimming were inferred from the DNA. The sample consists of some 210,000 clones, approximately 90% of them appearing once. This receptor was obtained from a woman aged 40-49 years with acute or convalescent COVID-19. The chain is built from TRBV2 and TRBJ1-5; 7 bases agree with TRBD1. Sequencing used peripheral blood. CDR3 bases: TGTGCCAGCAGTGGTCAGGGGGGTCGCCCGCATTTT. Translation gives CASSGQGGRPHF.